This T cell receptor (beta chain) was sequenced in a study of a mutant IDH1 vaccine in newly diagnosed glioma. Concerning this clone itself: Its specificity is unknown.

With V trimmed by 7 bases and J by 1 base, 7 bases remained unmatched. Looked up from germline, CDR1 is SGHRS and CDR2 is YFSETQ. CDR3 length: 14 amino acids. Time point meaning: week 47, end of study. The content of each vaccine dose was 300 ug of mutant IDH1 20-mer peptide, and topical imiquimod accompanied it. The protocol was immunoSEQ multiplex PCR, while the TCRdb copy is restricted to in-frame clones and leaves out a portion. Among approximately 50,000 clones, roughly 87% were seen once, and the ten largest hold more than 3%. The sequences come from PBMCs, collected from a glioma patient whose treatment included an IDH1 peptide vaccine. V usage is TRBV5-1 and J usage is TRBJ1-1; 7 bases line up with TRBD1. The clonotype was recovered from a woman aged 45 to 65 with glioma. CDR3 DNA sequence: TGCGCCAGCTGGACAGGTCGCGGGAACACTGAAGCTTTCTTT. This translates into CASWTGRGNTEAFF.